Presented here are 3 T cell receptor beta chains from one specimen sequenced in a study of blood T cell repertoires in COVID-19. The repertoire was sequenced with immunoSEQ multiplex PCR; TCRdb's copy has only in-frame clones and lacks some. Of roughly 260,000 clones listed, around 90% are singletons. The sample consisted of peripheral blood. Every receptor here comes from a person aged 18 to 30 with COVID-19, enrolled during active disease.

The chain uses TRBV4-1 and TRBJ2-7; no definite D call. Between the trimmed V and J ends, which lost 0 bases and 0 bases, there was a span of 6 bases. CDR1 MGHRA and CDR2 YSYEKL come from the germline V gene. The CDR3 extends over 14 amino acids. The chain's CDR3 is CASSQDTVSYEQYF. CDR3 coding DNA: TGCGCCAGCAGCCAAGACACTGTCTCCTACGAGCAGTACTTC.

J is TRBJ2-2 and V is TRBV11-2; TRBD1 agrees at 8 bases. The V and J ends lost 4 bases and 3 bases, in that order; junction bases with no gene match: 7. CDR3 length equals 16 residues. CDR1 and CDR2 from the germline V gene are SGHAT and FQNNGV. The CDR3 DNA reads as TGTGCCAGCAGCTCACCCCGGGACAGGTACACCGGGGAGCTGTTTTTT. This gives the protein CASSSPRDRYTGELFF. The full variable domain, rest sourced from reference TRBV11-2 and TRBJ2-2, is EAGVAQSPRYKIIEKRQSVAFWCNPISGHATLYWYQQILGQGPKLLIQFQNNGVVDDSQLPKDRFSAERLKGVDSTLKIQPAKLEDSAVYLCASSSPRDRYTGELFFGEGSRLTVL.

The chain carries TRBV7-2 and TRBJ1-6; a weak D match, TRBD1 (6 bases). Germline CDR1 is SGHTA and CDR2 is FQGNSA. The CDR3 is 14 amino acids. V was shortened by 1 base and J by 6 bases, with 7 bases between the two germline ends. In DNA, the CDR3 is TGTGCCAGCAGCTTAGGGACAGTTAATTCACCCCTCCACTTT. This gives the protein CASSLGTVNSPLHF.